Only a few counts were recorded for the clone carrying this T cell receptor beta chain. The antigen is undetermined. These data belong to a study of post-analysis software for immune sequencing data. About the research overall: Included courses were relapsing-remitting and secondary progressive multiple sclerosis; progressive-relapsing multiple sclerosis was also included. General study points: With TRBV5-6, TRBV5-1 and TRBV20-1 included, about five TRBV segments were more frequent in patients than in controls.

The CDR3 is 15 residues long. V was pared by 2 bases and J by 0 bases, with 8 bases between. CDR1 MDHEN and CDR2 SYDVKM come from the germline V gene. Unique molecular identifiers were carried by the TCR beta cDNA libraries. TCRdb re-analysed the PCR reads in MiXCR, keeping a single row per CDR3 protein. The table records some 500,000 distinct CDR3 sequences, roughly 46% of them present only once. Specimen: blood. V is TRBV28 and J is TRBJ2-1; weak D call: TRBD2 (5 bases). This clonotype originated in a girl between 10 and 17 years old with multiple sclerosis. In DNA, the CDR3 is TGTGCCAGCAGTTTAGCGGGCCTCTCCTACAATGAGCAGTTCTTC. It yields the protein CASSLAGLSYNEQFF.